This TCR beta chain was identified during a study of OX40 agonist ivuxolimab in advanced cancers. Study overall: Patients in the trial were receiving intravenous ivuxolimab every 2 weeks, at doses of 0.01 to 10 mg/kg. At 82.7% male, the cohort had a mean age of 60 years, ranging from roughly 20 to 85. One hepatocellular carcinoma and a couple of cutaneous melanoma patients partially responded.

Method: immunoSEQ multiplex PCR; TCRdb's copy keeps in-frame clones and lacks some. The top ten clones hold around 15% of a sample with over 45,000 clones, approximately 88% of them seen once. The ends lost 1 base at V and 10 bases at J; junction bases unmatched: 11. The CDR3 totals 16 residues. From germline, CDR1 is SGDLS and CDR2 YYNGEE. The receptor's source is an adult with an advanced solid tumor such as melanoma, head and neck, liver or kidney cancer. Sample: CD4+ or CD8+ T cells sorted from blood, taken in a trial of the OX40 agonist ivuxolimab. The chain is built from TRBV9 and TRBJ2-3; 11 bases map to TRBD2. DNA for the CDR3: TGTGCCAGCAGCGTACATCTAGCGGGAGGCGCCGATGCGCAGTATTTT. It encodes CASSVHLAGGADAQYF. Full variable domain (missing parts from reference TRBV9 and TRBJ2-3): DSGVTQTPKHLITATGQRVTLRCSPRSGDLSVYWYQQSLDQGLQFLIQYYNGEERAKGNILERFSAQQFPDLHSELNLSSLELGDSALYFCASSVHLAGGADAQYFGPGTRLTVL.